Each of the 13 T cell receptor beta chains below was sequenced from the same sample in a study of cytomegalovirus exposure and HLA in healthy donors. A multiplex PCR was run with 60 Vbeta primers and 13 Jbeta primers. Generated by immunoSEQ multiplex PCR, the TCRdb table keeps only in-frame clones and is missing some. The repertoire holds over 65,000 clones, with 79% as singletons. The sample comprised PBMCs. All receptors derive from a woman aged 40 to 55 in good health and CMV-seropositive.

The chain is built from TRBV2 and TRBJ1-2, with D hard to call. CDR3 length: 14 amino acids. Germline-derived CDR1 and CDR2 are SNHLY and FYNNEI. V lost 7 bases, J lost 3 bases, and 15 bases lay in between. CDR3 in amino acids: CASTWSEVDYGYTF. In nucleotides, the CDR3 is TGTGCCAGCACCTGGAGTGAAGTCGACTATGGCTACACCTTC. Drawing the rest from reference TRBV2 and TRBJ1-2, the complete variable domain is EPEVTQTPSHQVTQMGQEVILRCVPISNHLYFYWYRQILGQKVEFLVSFYNNEISEKSEIFDDQFSVERPDGSNFTLKIRSTKLEDSAMYFCASTWSEVDYGYTFGSGTRLTVV.

The chain carries TRBV28 and TRBJ2-2, with 9 bases lining up with TRBD2. The CDR3 has 16 amino acids. Trimming took 6 bases from V and 7 from J; bases not matched to a gene: 12. CDR1 MDHEN and CDR2 SYDVKM come from the germline V gene. The CDR3 sequence is CASRLLLAGDDGELFF. CDR3 sequence (DNA): TGTGCCAGCAGACTCTTGTTAGCGGGAGATGACGGGGAGCTGTTTTTT. Based on the CDR3 plus reference TRBV28 and TRBJ2-2, the full variable domain is DVKVTQSSRYLVKRTGEKVFLECVQDMDHENMFWYRQDPGLGLRLIYFSYDVKMKEKGDIPEGYSVSREKKERFSLILESASTNQTSMYLCASRLLLAGDDGELFFGEGSRLTVL.

The V and J genes are TRBV7-9 and TRBJ1-2; D not resolved. The germline V gene has CDR1 SEHNR and CDR2 FQNEAQ (reference sequence). The CDR3 sequence is 12 residues long. Trimming took off 2 bases at V and 4 bases at J, with 5 bases between the two ends. The CDR3 sequence: CASSLYSYGYTF. The CDR3 nucleotides are TGTGCCAGCAGCTTATACAGCTATGGCTACACCTTC.

This clone came up once. The rearrangement links TRBV7-9 to TRBJ2-1; D is perhaps TRBD2 (6 bases). The germline CDR1 and CDR2 sequences are SEHNR and FQNEAQ (reference sequence). CDR3 size: 19 residues. Trimming took off 4 bases at V and 0 bases at J, with 22 bases between the two ends. CDR3 bases: TGTGCCAGCAGCTACCCAGGTAGGCCAGCGGGCGTCTCCTACAATGAGCAGTTCTTC. Protein sequence: CASSYPGRPAGVSYNEQFF.

The chain joins TRBV7-2 to TRBJ1-3; TRBD1 might be the D (5 bases). The CDR3 spans 16 residues. Trimming left V 6 bases short and J 4 bases short, with 19 bases between. Germline loops: CDR1 SGHTA, CDR2 FQGNSA. CDR3: CASSPNQRGVGNTIYF. The CDR3 DNA reads TGTGCCAGCAGTCCAAATCAACGGGGGGTGGGAAACACCATATATTTT.

This clone was observed once. The chain combines TRBV9 with TRBJ2-5; D perhaps matches TRBD2 (5 bases). The germline V gene encodes CDR1 SGDLS and CDR2 YYNGEE. This CDR3 comprises 16 residues. The V gene lost 0 bases and the J gene lost 3 bases, with 15 bases spanning the gap. This CDR3 is CASSVGVGEGEETQYF. The CDR3 nucleotides are TGTGCCAGCAGCGTAGGGGTTGGAGAGGGAGAAGAGACCCAGTACTTC.

The V call is TRBV4-1, the J call TRBJ2-3; no clear D gene. This CDR3 spans 13 amino acids. Trimming took off 2 bases at V and 5 bases at J, with 8 bases between the two ends. Germline assignment: CDR1 MGHRA and CDR2 YSYEKL. The CDR3 DNA sequence: TGCGCCAGCAGCCAAAGCGAATTAGATACGCAGTATTTT. Residues: CASSQSELDTQYF.

This rearrangement joins TRBV7-3 to TRBJ2-1; 7 positions agree with TRBD1. CDR1 is SGHTA, CDR2 FQGTGA, per germline. V was pared by 1 base and J by 9 bases, with 12 bases of the junction left unmatched. The CDR3 is made up of 16 amino acids. DNA for the CDR3: TGTGCCAGCAGCTTAAACTCACCCGCGACAGGGAGTGAGCAGTTCTTC. It is translated as CASSLNSPATGSEQFF. Full variable domain (missing parts from reference TRBV7-3 and TRBJ2-1): GAGVSQTPSNKVTEKGKYVELRCDPISGHTALYWYRQSLGQGPEFLIYFQGTGAADDSGLPNDRFFAVRPEGSVSTLKIQRTERGDSAVYLCASSLNSPATGSEQFFGPGTRLTVL.

The chain is built from TRBV28 and TRBJ2-1; 10 bases agree with TRBD2. Germline CDR1 is MDHEN and CDR2 is SYDVKM. With 2 bases clipped from V and 7 bases from J, the junction kept 8 bases outside the gene matches. The CDR3 totals 16 residues. This CDR3 reads CASSLVSGRVSNEQFF. CDR3 DNA: TGTGCCAGCAGTTTAGTGAGCGGGAGGGTTTCAAATGAGCAGTTCTTC.

This chain uses TRBV19 with TRBJ1-1; D ambiguous. From germline, CDR1 is LNHDA and CDR2 SQIVND (reference sequence). The CDR3 length is 13 residues. Trimming took 7 bases from V and 3 from J, leaving 12 bases between them. The CDR3 reads CASITPGYTEAFF. In DNA form, the CDR3 reads TGTGCCAGTATCACTCCGGGATACACTGAAGCTTTCTTT.

This chain links TRBV7-6 with TRBJ1-1, with D possibly being TRBD1 (5 bases). The CDR3 is 12 amino acids. CDR1 and CDR2 (germline): SGHVS, FNYEAQ. V was cut by 5 bases and J by 2 bases, with 6 bases left in between. The CDR3 bases are TGTGCCAGCAGCCAGGGAAACACTGAAGCTTTCTTT. Protein product: CASSQGNTEAFF.

This chain joins TRBV18 and TRBJ1-1, with 7 bases that match TRBD1. Trimming cost V 4 bases and J 1 base; bases outside gene matches: 3. The CDR3 is 14 residues long. Germline lookup yields CDR1 KGHSH and CDR2 LQKENI. The CDR3: CASSLTGSNTEAFF. CDR3 DNA sequence: TGTGCCAGCTCACTGACAGGGTCGAACACTGAAGCTTTCTTT. The whole variable domain, filled in from reference TRBV18 and TRBJ1-1, reads NAGVMQNPRHLVRRRGQEARLRCSPMKGHSHVYWYRQLPEEGLKFMVYLQKENIIDESGMPKERFSAEFPKEGPSILRIQQVVRGDSAAYFCASSLTGSNTEAFFGQGTRLTVV.

V gene TRBV4-1 combines with J gene TRBJ2-2; 9 bases map to TRBD2. Germline-derived CDR1 and CDR2 are MGHRA and YSYEKL. The CDR3 length is 17 residues. The V gene end was trimmed by 3 bases and the J gene end by 7 bases; junction bases not matched to a gene: 12. CDR3 sequence reads: CASSHSSGLAGLGELFF. In nucleotides, the CDR3 is TGCGCCAGCAGCCATTCCTCGGGACTAGCAGGTCTCGGGGAGCTGTTTTTT.